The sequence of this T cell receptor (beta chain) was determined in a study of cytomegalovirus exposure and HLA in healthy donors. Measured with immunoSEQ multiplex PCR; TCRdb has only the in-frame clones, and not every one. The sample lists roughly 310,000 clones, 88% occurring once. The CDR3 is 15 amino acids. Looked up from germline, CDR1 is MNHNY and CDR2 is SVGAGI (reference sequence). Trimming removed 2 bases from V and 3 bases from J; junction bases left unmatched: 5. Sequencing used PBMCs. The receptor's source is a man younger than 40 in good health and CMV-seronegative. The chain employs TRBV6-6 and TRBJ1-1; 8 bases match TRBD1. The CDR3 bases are TGTGCCAGCAGTTACCCGACAGGGGATTACACTGAAGCTTTCTTT. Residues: CASSYPTGDYTEAFF.